Shown below are 20 T cell receptor beta chains from a single sample sequenced in a study of shared clonotypes between healthy human individuals. CD45RO-negative cells were positively selected for CCR7, leaving out terminally differentiated effector memory CD45RA+ cells. Some clones are missing from TCRdb's copy, which holds only in-frame ones; the method was immunoSEQ multiplex PCR. Of some 800,000 clones listed, 80% to 95% are singletons. Input material: naive CD8+ T cells sorted from blood. Receptor source: a man aged 25-45 years in good health.

This chain connects TRBV18 to TRBJ1-1, with 9 bases matching TRBD1. Germline V gives CDR1 KGHSH, CDR2 LQKENI. V was clipped by 0 bases and J by 0 bases; unmatched bases: 8. The CDR3 consists of 18 residues. As DNA, the CDR3 is TGTGCCAGCTCACCACCGCGGGACAGGGACGGTCTGAACACTGAAGCTTTCTTT. Protein: CASSPPRDRDGLNTEAFF.

In DNA form, the CDR3 reads TGTGCCACCGGGGGGGTGCTAAGCGGGAGGAAGTACGAGCAGTACTTC. This translates into CATGGVLSGRKYEQYF. The chain uses TRBV28 and TRBJ2-7, with 9 bases lining up with TRBD2. CDR3 size: 16 residues. CDR1 MDHEN and CDR2 SYDVKM come from the germline V gene. Trimming took 10 bases from V and 4 from J; bases not matched to a gene: 17.

This chain joins TRBV13 and TRBJ2-1; D is perhaps TRBD2 (7 bases). V lost 5 bases and J lost 8, with 16 bases in between. In germline, CDR1 is PRHDT, CDR2 FYEKMQ (reference sequence). The CDR3 is made up of 14 amino acids. The CDR3, as DNA: TGTGCCAGCAGCCGAAAGGGGGGGACCGATGAGCAGTTCTTC. Translated, it gives CASSRKGGTDEQFF.

This clone showed up just once. This chain links TRBV5-6 with TRBJ2-3, with 7 positions matching TRBD2. J was trimmed by 2 bases and V by 4 bases; bases with no gene match: 10. The germline CDR1 and CDR2 sequences are SGHDT and YYEEEE. This CDR3 is 16 amino acids long. The DNA for the CDR3 is TGTGCCAGCAGCCGTAACCCGGCGGGAGTCACAGATACGCAGTATTTT. This sequence encodes CASSRNPAGVTDTQYF.

Details on this clone: Other DNA sequences from this sample encode an identical CDR3 as well. This chain uses TRBV27 with TRBJ2-2, with D unclear. Germline V gene data show CDR1 as MNHEY and CDR2 as SMNVEV (reference sequence). Trimming pared 5 bases from V and 5 bases from J, leaving 9 bases between. The CDR3 runs to 13 residues. CDR3 loop: CASSPSNTGELFF. CDR3 bases: TGTGCCAGCAGTCCCTCCAATACCGGGGAGCTGTTTTTT.

In DNA, the CDR3 is TGCAGCGTTGATAGACAGGGGTTTGAGGACACTGAAGCTTTCTTT. This gives the protein CSVDRQGFEDTEAFF. The chain employs TRBV29-1 and TRBJ1-1, with 8 bases that match TRBD1. Per germline, CDR1 SQVTM and CDR2 ANQGSEA. The V gene end was trimmed by 3 bases and the J gene end by 3 bases; junction bases not matched to a gene: 9. The CDR3 loop spans 15 amino acids.

V and J are TRBV2 and TRBJ2-1; the match to TRBD2 covers 8 bases. After removal of 4 bases from V and 5 bases from J, the junction contained 4 bases not matched to a gene. CDR1 SNHLY and CDR2 FYNNEI come from the germline V gene. The CDR3 length is 14 residues. The DNA for the CDR3 is TGTGCCAGCAGTGTTCGGCGGGGGGACAATGAGCAGTTCTTC. It specifies CASSVRRGDNEQFF.

The chain links TRBV6-5 to TRBJ2-7; D may be TRBD1 (5 bases). CDR1 is MNHEY, CDR2 SVGAGI, per germline. The CDR3 runs 14 residues. V was clipped by 0 bases and J by 2 bases, with 8 bases between them. The CDR3 region is CASSYSDNPYEQYF. Written as DNA, the CDR3 is TGTGCCAGCAGTTACTCGGACAACCCCTACGAGCAGTACTTC.

The chain carries TRBV27 and TRBJ2-7, with 7 bases identical to TRBD1. CDR3 length: 16 residues. Germline CDR1 reads MNHEY; CDR2 reads SMNVEV (reference sequence). V trimming: 1 base; J trimming: 4 bases; junction bases outside the gene matches: 10. The CDR3 nucleotides read TGTGCCAGCAGTTTATACGGACAGGAATCATCTTACGAGCAGTACTTC. As protein: CASSLYGQESSYEQYF.

The V call is TRBV11-3, the J call TRBJ2-1; the D gene is possibly TRBD2 (6 bases). V lost 0 bases and J lost 7, with 13 bases in between. The CDR3 extends over 15 amino acids. The germline CDR1 and CDR2 sequences are SGHNT and YENEEA. The CDR3 nucleotides read TGTGCCAGCAGCTTAGAACGCGGGGCGCGGAATGAGCAGTTCTTC. Translated, it gives CASSLERGARNEQFF.

J is TRBJ2-1 and V is TRBV19, with 7 bases aligning to TRBD1. J gave up 2 bases and V 6 bases, and 4 bases lay outside the gene matches. This CDR3 is built from 14 residues. Germline values: CDR1 LNHDA, CDR2 SQIVND (reference sequence). CDR3 in DNA: TGTGCCAGTAGACAGGGGATACCCTACAATGAGCAGTTCTTC. It yields the protein CASRQGIPYNEQFF.

The rearrangement links TRBV4-1 to TRBJ2-7; 9 bases align to TRBD1. The trim removed 5 bases at V and 3 bases at J, leaving 8 bases unmatched. CDR3 length equals 15 residues. CDR1 MGHRA and CDR2 YSYEKL come from the germline V gene. The CDR3 DNA sequence: TGCGCCAGCAGCAGACAGGGGGTGACTTTCTACGAGCAGTACTTC. Translated, it gives CASSRQGVTFYEQYF.

V is TRBV5-1 and J is TRBJ1-1; tentative D call: TRBD1 (6 bases). CDR3 length: 13 residues. V gave up 0 bases and J gave up 6 bases, with 9 bases separating them. Germline CDR1 is SGHRS and CDR2 is YFSETQ. The CDR3 sequence: CASSLVAGAEAFF. The CDR3 DNA sequence: TGCGCCAGCAGCTTGGTCGCAGGGGCTGAAGCTTTCTTT.

The V gene is TRBV6-5, the J gene TRBJ2-7; TRBD2 aligns across 7 bases. This CDR3 spans 14 amino acids. V trimming: 5 bases; J trimming: 6 bases; junction bases outside the gene matches: 10. Per the germline V gene, CDR1 is MNHEY and CDR2 is SVGAGI. The DNA for the CDR3 is TGTGCCAGCAGTGTTAGCGGGCCCTTTCTCGAGCAGTACTTC. It specifies CASSVSGPFLEQYF.

The chain combines TRBV11-3 with TRBJ2-1, with TRBD2 matching 15 bases. Germline-derived CDR1 and CDR2 are SGHNT and YENEEA. J gave up 1 base and V 5 bases, and 6 bases lay outside the gene matches. The length of the CDR3 is 18 residues. The CDR3 DNA follows: TGTGCCAGCAGCCTCCGGACTAGCGGGAGGGTGTCCTACAATGAGCAGTTCTTC. Its protein product is CASSLRTSGRVSYNEQFF.

The V call is TRBV4-3, the J call TRBJ2-1, with D uncertain. The germline CDR1 and CDR2 sequences are LGHNA and YSLEER. V gave up 5 bases and J gave up 9 bases, with 8 bases separating them. This CDR3 is 11 amino acids long. The CDR3 spells CASSDRLEQFF. Written as DNA, the CDR3 is TGCGCCAGCAGCGACCGTCTTGAGCAGTTCTTC.

This clone appeared a single time. The chain carries TRBV30 and TRBJ2-2; D remains unclear. Trimming left V 3 bases short and J 8 bases short, with 10 bases between. Germline CDR1 is GTSNPN and CDR2 is SVGIG (reference sequence). CDR3 length: 12 amino acids. CDR3 sequence (DNA): TGTGCCTGGAGCCCCGGTGGGGGGGAGCTGTTTTTT. This encodes CAWSPGGGELFF.

The chain links TRBV27 to TRBJ2-2; D is unclear. CDR3 length: 14 residues. V lost 3 bases, J lost 3 bases, and 8 bases lay in between. In germline, CDR1 is MNHEY, CDR2 SMNVEV (reference sequence). Here the CDR3 reads CASSLIGDTGELFF. CDR3 nucleotides: TGTGCCAGCAGTTTGATTGGGGACACCGGGGAGCTGTTTTTT.

V usage is TRBV30 and J usage is TRBJ1-1; D gene unclear. The germline V and J ends were trimmed by 1 base and 4 bases, with 10 bases remaining between them. CDR1 and CDR2 (germline): GTSNPN, SVGIG (reference sequence). The CDR3 length is 13 residues. CDR3 sequence (DNA): TGTGCCTGGAGTGAGGGATTGGGCACTGAAGCTTTCTTT. Residues: CAWSEGLGTEAFF.

The chain recombines TRBV7-9 with TRBJ2-1; possibly TRBD2 for D (6 bases). Looked up from germline, CDR1 is SEHNR and CDR2 is FQNEAQ (reference sequence). V shed 3 bases and J shed 5 bases, with 8 bases lying between them. The CDR3 consists of 13 residues. The CDR3 coding sequence is TGTGCCAGCAGCTTCACGGGGGACAATGAGCAGTTCTTC. Protein product: CASSFTGDNEQFF.